Shown below are 4 T cell receptor beta chains from a single sample sequenced in a study of blood T cell repertoires in COVID-19. Only in-frame clones appear in the TCRdb table, and some are missing; sequencing was by immunoSEQ multiplex PCR. The sample has about 210,000 clones; 80% are singletons. The specimen sequenced was peripheral blood. The receptors were gathered from a human donor in a cohort sampled during active COVID-19.

The genes are TRBV28 and TRBJ1-2, with a tentative D call TRBD1 (6 bases). Germline V gene sequence: CDR1 MDHEN, CDR2 SYDVKM. Trimming stripped 8 bases from V and 8 bases from J, with 24 bases between. CDR3 length equals 15 residues. CDR3 sequence (DNA): TGTGCCAGCGACCAAGCCGGGACACTCACCAAAGGCTACACCTTC. Amino acids: CASDQAGTLTKGYTF.

The chain combines TRBV6-2 or TRBV6-3 with TRBJ1-1; 8 bases map to TRBD1. Trimming at V came to 5 bases and at J to 5 bases, leaving 7 bases not matched to a gene. Germline CDR1 reads MNHEY; CDR2 reads SVGEGT. This CDR3 has 14 residues. The chain's CDR3 is CASSLRQGNTEAFF. The CDR3 DNA reads TGTGCCAGCAGTCTTCGACAGGGGAATACTGAAGCTTTCTTT.

The rearrangement uses TRBV6-5 and TRBJ1-4; D gene unclear. The CDR3 runs 15 residues. V was pared by 2 bases and J by 3 bases, with 10 bases between. CDR1 and CDR2 from the germline V gene are MNHEY and SVGAGI. This CDR3 reads CASSYRSPPNEKLFF. CDR3 DNA: TGTGCCAGCAGTTACAGGAGCCCCCCTAATGAAAAACTGTTTTTT.

This chain uses TRBV13 with TRBJ2-5; 7 nucleotides line up with TRBD1. Germline trimming cut 0 bases from V and 3 bases from J; bases unmatched to any gene: 4. CDR1 is PRHDT, CDR2 FYEKMQ, per germline (reference sequence). The CDR3 covers 15 residues. The CDR3 coding sequence is TGTGCCAGCAGCTTAGGAGGGCAGGGGGAAGAGACCCAGTACTTC. It encodes CASSLGGQGEETQYF.